These 10 T cell receptor beta chains were all obtained from the same sample, sequenced in a study of cytomegalovirus exposure and HLA in healthy donors. With 60 Vbeta and 13 Jbeta primers, the PCR was carried out. The method was immunoSEQ multiplex PCR; TCRdb's version includes in-frame clones alone and lacks a portion of them. The profile shows about 160,000 clones, around 79% of them singletons. Specimen: PBMCs. The source is a woman in her forties or fifties in good health and CMV-seropositive.

The chain recombines TRBV7-9 with TRBJ1-2, with 7 bases that match TRBD1. The CDR3 length is 13 residues. Germline-derived CDR1 and CDR2 are SEHNR and FQNEAQ (reference sequence). The V gene end was trimmed by 5 bases and the J gene end by 2 bases; junction bases not matched to a gene: 2. CDR3 nucleotides: TGTGCCAGCAGCCAGACAGGGAACTATGGCTACACCTTC. This sequence encodes CASSQTGNYGYTF.

The J gene is TRBJ2-3, the V gene TRBV7-8, with 8 bases that match TRBD2. Per germline, CDR1 SGHVS and CDR2 FQNEAQ. This CDR3 has 17 amino acids. Trimming removed 4 bases from V and 4 bases from J; junction bases left unmatched: 13. The CDR3 sequence: CASSSSGAGGRADTQYF. The DNA of the CDR3 is TGTGCCAGCAGCTCAAGCGGCGCGGGGGGCCGGGCAGATACGCAGTATTTT.

The chain uses TRBV29-1 and TRBJ1-1; TRBD1 agrees at 7 bases. Trimming removed 7 bases from V and 1 base from J; junction bases left unmatched: 6. Germline V gene data show CDR1 as SQVTM and CDR2 as ANQGSEA. The CDR3 sequence is 13 residues long. CDR3 residues: CSGRQGRNTEAFF. CDR3 DNA sequence: TGCAGCGGACGACAGGGAAGGAACACTGAAGCTTTCTTT.

This clone showed up just a few times. The genes are TRBV4-1 and TRBJ2-1; the D is unclear. The V end was cut by 0 bases, the J end by 8 bases, with 5 bases between. This CDR3 contains 12 residues. CDR1 MGHRA and CDR2 YSYEKL come from the germline V gene. CDR3 nucleotide sequence: TGCGCCAGCAGCCAAGACCGGGATGAGCAGTTCTTC. It is translated as CASSQDRDEQFF.

The rearrangement joins TRBV27 to TRBJ2-1, with TRBD1 as a possible D gene (6 bases). V was pared by 8 bases and J by 9 bases, with 11 bases between. This CDR3 is 11 amino acids long. Looked up from germline, CDR1 is MNHEY and CDR2 is SMNVEV (reference sequence). CDR3 DNA sequence: TGTGCCAGCGGTCAGGGGATTGAGCAGTTCTTC. Translating it yields CASGQGIEQFF.

V gene TRBV5-1 combines with J gene TRBJ1-6; a weak D match, TRBD1 (6 bases). The germline V gene encodes CDR1 SGHRS and CDR2 YFSETQ. This CDR3 spans 14 amino acids. Between the trimmed V and J ends, which lost 4 bases and 7 bases, there was a span of 12 bases. CDR3 in amino acids: CASSTTGINSPLHF. In DNA form, the CDR3 reads TGCGCCAGCAGCACAACAGGGATCAATTCACCCCTCCACTTT.

In DNA form, the CDR3 reads TGTGCCAGCAGCGACCCCTTGGGAGGGGAGACCCAGTACTTC. It is translated as CASSDPLGGETQYF. The chain uses TRBV11-2 and TRBJ2-5; 7 bases line up with TRBD2. J gave up 5 bases and V 5 bases, and 8 bases lay outside the gene matches. Germline V gene sequence: CDR1 SGHAT, CDR2 FQNNGV. This CDR3 region has 14 residues.

The chain uses TRBV6-6 and TRBJ1-1, with 7 bases lining up with TRBD1. CDR3 length equals 15 residues. V dropped 6 bases and J dropped 1; count of bases not matched to a gene: 8. The germline CDR1 and CDR2 sequences are MNHNY and SVGAGI (reference sequence). The CDR3 coding sequence is TGTGCCAGCAGGACCCCGGGACAGCAGAACACTGAAGCTTTCTTT. This gives the protein CASRTPGQQNTEAFF.

The gene calls are TRBV5-4 and TRBJ2-1; 14 bases fit TRBD2. The CDR3 has 15 amino acids. After removal of 5 bases from V and 9 bases from J, the junction contained 7 bases not matched to a gene. The germline V gene encodes CDR1 SGHNT and CDR2 YYREEE (reference sequence). The CDR3 protein is CASRAGTSGSPEQFF. CDR3 bases: TGTGCCAGCAGGGCCGGGACTAGCGGGAGCCCTGAGCAGTTCTTC.

The chain employs TRBV30 and TRBJ2-4, with 7 bases identical to TRBD1. The CDR3 is 17 amino acids. Germline values: CDR1 GTSNPN, CDR2 SVGIG (reference sequence). The junction had 10 bases not matched to a gene; V was cut back by 1 base and J by 1 base. Written as DNA, the CDR3 is TGTGCCTGGAGTGAGGGGGCATATTTCTTGGCCAAAAACATTCAGTACTTC. Protein sequence: CAWSEGAYFLAKNIQYF.